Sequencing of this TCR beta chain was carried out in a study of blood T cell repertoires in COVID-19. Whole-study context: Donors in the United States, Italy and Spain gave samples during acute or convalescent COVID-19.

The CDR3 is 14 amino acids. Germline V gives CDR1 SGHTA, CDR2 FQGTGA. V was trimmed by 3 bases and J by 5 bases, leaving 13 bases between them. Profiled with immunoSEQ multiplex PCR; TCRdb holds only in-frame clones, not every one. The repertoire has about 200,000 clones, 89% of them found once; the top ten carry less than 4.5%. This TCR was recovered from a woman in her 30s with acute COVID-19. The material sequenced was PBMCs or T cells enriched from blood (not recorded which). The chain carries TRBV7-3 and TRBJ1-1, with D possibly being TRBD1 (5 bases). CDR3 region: CASSFGTGRTEAFF. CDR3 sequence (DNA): TGTGCCAGCAGCTTCGGGACGGGGAGGACTGAAGCTTTCTTT. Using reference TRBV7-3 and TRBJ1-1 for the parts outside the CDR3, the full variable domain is GAGVSQTPSNKVTEKGKYVELRCDPISGHTALYWYRQSLGQGPEFLIYFQGTGAADDSGLPNDRFFAVRPEGSVSTLKIQRTERGDSAVYLCASSFGTGRTEAFFGQGTRLTVV.